This T cell receptor beta chain stems from a study of blood T cell repertoires in COVID-19. Study-wide background: T cells, B-cell-depleted T cells, or PBMCs supplied cDNA or gDNA.

TCRdb keeps only in-frame clones here, not all; method: immunoSEQ multiplex PCR. The sample lists about 200,000 clones; about 78% were seen once. From germline, CDR1 is SGDLS and CDR2 YYNGEE. The ends lost 1 base at V and 1 base at J; junction bases unmatched: 2. The CDR3 contains 15 residues. The sequencing input was peripheral blood. This TCR was sampled from a woman aged 65 to 85 with acute or convalescent COVID-19. The rearrangement uses TRBV9 and TRBJ2-1; 7 bases fit TRBD2. CDR3 residues: CASSVSGASYNEQFF. CDR3 DNA: TGTGCCAGCAGCGTAAGCGGGGCATCCTACAATGAGCAGTTCTTC. Based on the CDR3 plus reference TRBV9 and TRBJ2-1, the full variable domain is DSGVTQTPKHLITATGQRVTLRCSPRSGDLSVYWYQQSLDQGLQFLIQYYNGEERAKGNILERFSAQQFPDLHSELNLSSLELGDSALYFCASSVSGASYNEQFFGPGTRLTVL.